This entry lists 16 T cell receptor beta chains sequenced from one sample in a study of blood T cells in healthy people across ages. A sample-barcoded 5' primer and a J-beta primer mix were used in a second PCR of roughly 7 to 11 cycles. TCRdb ran MiXCR on the 5' RACE reads and lists one entry per CDR3 protein. The data contain roughly 1,500,000 distinct CDR3 sequences, almost 35% of them singletons. Sequenced sample: blood. These receptors came from a woman aged 25 to 39 in good health.

With regard to this clonotype: A much larger clone differs from this one at a single base, so this may be a read error. The rearrangement uses TRBV29-1 and TRBJ2-4, with TRBD2 as a possible D gene (5 bases). Trimming removed 4 bases from V and 13 bases from J, with 17 bases in between. The V gene's germline CDR1 is SQVTM and CDR2 ANQGSEA. The CDR3 is 12 residues long. The CDR3 reads CSVGWPEREQYF. Here the CDR3 DNA reads TGCAGCGTTGGGTGGCCAGAAAGGGAGCAGTACTTC. Supplemented by reference TRBV29-1 and TRBJ2-4, the full variable domain reads SAVISQKPSRDICQRGTSLTIQCQVDSQVTMMFWYRQQPGQSLTLIATANQGSEATYESGFVIDKFPISRPNLTFSTLTVSNMSPEDSSIYLCSVGWPEREQYFGAGTRLSVL.

This CDR3 is CASSPVLGGSTEAFF. CDR3 DNA: TGTGCCAGCAGCCCGGTCCTAGGGGGTTCCACTGAAGCTTTCTTT. V is TRBV7-9 and J is TRBJ1-1; tentatively, D is TRBD1 (6 bases). V was pared by 5 bases and J by 4 bases, with 17 bases between. Germline assignment: CDR1 SEHNR and CDR2 FQNEAQ (reference sequence). The length of the CDR3 is 15 residues.

V is TRBV7-8 and J is TRBJ2-5; TRBD2 agrees at 7 bases. Germline loops: CDR1 SGHVS, CDR2 FQNEAQ. The trim removed 3 bases at V and 3 bases at J, leaving 10 bases unmatched. This CDR3 is built from 16 residues. CDR3 DNA sequence: TGTGCCAGCAGCTTCCGGGGCGGGAGAGGAAAAGAGACCCAGTACTTC. Translated: CASSFRGGRGKETQYF.

The J gene is TRBJ1-3, the V gene TRBV27; D is uncertain. The CDR3 totals 14 residues. Per the germline V gene, CDR1 is MNHEY and CDR2 is SMNVEV (reference sequence). V was clipped by 6 bases and J by 1 base, with 10 bases between them. In DNA form, the CDR3 reads TGTGCCAGCAGCCACCCGGGGTCTGGAAACACCATATATTTT. Residues: CASSHPGSGNTIYF.

This clonotype has more than one count but fewer than ten. The chain is built from TRBV9 and TRBJ2-3; the D gene is possibly TRBD1 (5 bases). The V gene lost 6 bases and the J gene lost 2 bases, with 13 bases spanning the gap. From germline, CDR1 is SGDLS and CDR2 YYNGEE. This CDR3 contains 14 residues. CDR3 nucleotide sequence: TGTGCCAGCACCCGGACAACCTACACAGATACGCAGTATTTT. Protein product: CASTRTTYTDTQYF.

This clonotype was recorded at least ten times. The CDR3 reads CASSSEGLSTDTQYF. The CDR3 region has the DNA TGTGCCAGCAGCTCAGAGGGACTTTCCACAGATACGCAGTATTTT. The chain joins TRBV7-2 to TRBJ2-3; maybe TRBD2 (6 bases). Trimming removed 4 bases from V and 2 bases from J, with 13 bases in between. The CDR3 is made up of 15 amino acids. The germline gives CDR1 SGHTA, CDR2 FQGNSA.

This clonotype was counted a few times. The chain uses TRBV28 and TRBJ2-7; TRBD1 matches at 10 bases. Germline values: CDR1 MDHEN, CDR2 SYDVKM. The J segment lost 4 bases and the V segment lost 4 bases, leaving 10 bases of the junction unmatched. CDR3 length: 16 residues. The CDR3 reads CASSYRLRTGGYEQYF. DNA for the CDR3: TGTGCCAGCAGTTACCGCCTACGGACAGGGGGATACGAGCAGTACTTC. Complete variable domain (other parts from reference TRBV28 and TRBJ2-7): DVKVTQSSRYLVKRTGEKVFLECVQDMDHENMFWYRQDPGLGLRLIYFSYDVKMKEKGDIPEGYSVSREKKERFSLILESASTNQTSMYLCASSYRLRTGGYEQYFGPGTRLTVT.

This clonotype showed up just a few times. The chain employs TRBV20-1 and TRBJ2-4, with a tentative D call TRBD2 (5 bases). This CDR3 has 17 residues. Germline CDR1 and CDR2: DFQATT and SNEGSKA (reference sequence). The V end lost 0 bases, the J end lost 0 bases, and 15 bases lay between the germline ends. CDR3 nucleotide sequence: TGCAGTGCTAGAGATCTATGGAACCGGGAAGCCAAAAACATTCAGTACTTC. This translates into CSARDLWNREAKNIQYF.

The V call is TRBV7-2, the J call TRBJ1-2; TRBD1 might be the D (6 bases). V was trimmed by 2 bases and J by 2 bases, leaving 12 bases between them. The CDR3 is 15 amino acids. Germline loops: CDR1 SGHTA, CDR2 FQGNSA. Here the CDR3 DNA reads TGTGCCAGCAGCTTACAGTACGGACAGAACTATGGCTACACCTTC. It translates to CASSLQYGQNYGYTF.

This clonotype was seen only a few times. CDR3 DNA: TGTGCCAGCAGCCAAGATTTACTAGCGGGAGCACGAGAGCAGTACTTC. Translation: CASSQDLLAGAREQYF. The chain has TRBV3-1 and TRBJ2-7; 11 bases are shared with TRBD2. The CDR3 runs 16 residues. Germline V gene data show CDR1 as LGHDT and CDR2 as YNNKEL (reference sequence). After removal of 0 bases from V and 7 bases from J, the junction contained 8 bases not matched to a gene.

The rearrangement links TRBV27 to TRBJ1-1, with D uncertain. V shed 3 bases and J shed 7 bases, with 9 bases lying between them. In germline, CDR1 is MNHEY, CDR2 SMNVEV (reference sequence). This CDR3 contains 12 residues. The CDR3 coding sequence is TGTGCCAGCAGTTTTCCCACGGGTGAAGCTTTCTTT. It codes for CASSFPTGEAFF.

The chain joins TRBV20-1 to TRBJ2-1, with 7 bases matching TRBD2. Germline CDR1 and CDR2: DFQATT and SNEGSKA (reference sequence). With 7 bases clipped from V and 10 bases from J, the junction kept 13 bases outside the gene matches. The CDR3 totals 13 residues. The CDR3 reads CSVSGLLGGEQFF. CDR3 in DNA: TGCAGTGTTTCCGGACTCCTCGGGGGGGAGCAGTTCTTC.

This sequence joins TRBV5-6 and TRBJ2-5; D perhaps matches TRBD2 (6 bases). Germline V lookup: CDR1 SGHDT, CDR2 YYEEEE. The CDR3 loop spans 15 amino acids. With 1 base removed from V and 2 bases from J, the gap between germline ends came to 12 bases. The CDR3 coding sequence is TGTGCCAGCAGCTTGTATAGTAGCGGACAAGAGACCCAGTACTTC. Translation gives CASSLYSSGQETQYF. Based on the CDR3 plus reference TRBV5-6 and TRBJ2-5, the full variable domain is DAGVTQSPTHLIKTRGQQVTLRCSPKSGHDTVSWYQQALGQGPQFIFQYYEEEERQRGNFPDRFSGHQFPNYSSELNVNALLLGDSALYLCASSLYSSGQETQYFGPGTRLLVL.

The sample holds a few counts of this clonotype. The V gene is TRBV20-1, the J gene TRBJ1-5; no definite D call. CDR1 is DFQATT, CDR2 SNEGSKA, per germline (reference sequence). This CDR3 region has 13 residues. The germline V and J ends were trimmed by 3 bases and 9 bases, with 15 bases remaining between them. Here the CDR3 DNA reads TGCAGTGCTAGCGATGATCATGGGCCGCCCCAGCATTTT. Protein: CSASDDHGPPQHF.

The chain couples TRBV3-1 to TRBJ1-4, with 9 nucleotides matching TRBD1. Germline V gene sequence: CDR1 LGHDT, CDR2 YNNKEL (reference sequence). The length of the CDR3 is 16 residues. Losses at the gene ends were 0 bases for V and 6 bases for J; bases not matched to a gene: 5. As DNA, the CDR3 is TGTGCCAGCAGCCAAGATCGGGACAGGGTCTATGAAAAACTGTTTTTT. Its translation: CASSQDRDRVYEKLFF.

The J gene is TRBJ2-7, the V gene TRBV5-1; 12 bases align to TRBD2. Germline trimming cut 3 bases from V and 5 bases from J; bases unmatched to any gene: 3. The CDR3 covers 14 residues. CDR1 and CDR2 from the germline V gene are SGHRS and YFSETQ. The CDR3 loop is CASSSTSGSNEQYF. CDR3 sequence (DNA): TGCGCCAGCAGCTCGACTAGCGGGAGTAACGAGCAGTACTTC.